This T cell receptor (beta chain) was captured in a study of T cell clonality in common variable immunodeficiency. Study findings and constraints: Reportedly, TCR beta sequences from common variable immunodeficiency showed fewer deletions and N-nucleotide insertions.

The J segment lost 7 bases and the V segment lost 1 base, leaving 13 bases of the junction unmatched. Germline CDR1 reads SGHTA; CDR2 reads FQGTGA. The CDR3 is made up of 19 amino acids. Some clones are missing from TCRdb's copy, which holds only in-frame ones; the method was immunoSEQ multiplex PCR. The table lists 25,000 to 35,000 clones, no singletons, with more than 10% in the top ten. Comments on this clone: What it binds is unknown. The CDR3 end lies 3 residues beyond the end of the read and is filled in from the germline J gene.

The sample comprised peripheral blood mononuclear cells. The receptor comes from a person between 18 and 75 years old in good health. The chain employs TRBV7-3 and TRBJ2-4, with 13 nucleotides matching TRBD2. The CDR3 protein is CASSLNGLAGDYSRNIQYF. CDR3 bases read: TGTGCCAGCAGCTTAAATGGACTAGCGGGGGACTACTCACGGAACATT.